The sequence of this T cell receptor (beta chain) was determined in a study of synovial regulatory T cells in juvenile arthritis. Per germline, CDR1 SGHTA and CDR2 FQGNSA. This CDR3 is built from 15 residues. No DNA is listed. Clones were read by immunoSEQ multiplex PCR, and TCRdb kept only the in-frame ones, dropping some. This sample's clone table lists 7,700 or so clones. This clone is classed as medium-sized by frequency. The genes are TRBV7-2 and TRBJ2-5; with no DNA, the TCRdb D assignment of TRBD2 cannot be verified. The sequenced material came from Treg cells from blood. Subset noted: remaining (HLA-DR-negative) circulating blood Treg cells. The TCR sequence derives from a donor aged 2-35 years with juvenile idiopathic arthritis. CDR3 loop: CASSLGDWAEETQYF.